This T cell receptor (beta chain) was sequenced in a study of cytomegalovirus exposure and HLA in healthy donors. At the level of the study: As an earlier analysis found, roughly 180 million T cells yielded about 120 million unique TCR beta sequences. HLA-typed donors were the source of tens of millions of unique TCRs held in an early data release.

General study findings and limits: As a later analysis revealed, most CMV-associated TCR beta chains appeared HLA-restricted. As immune exposure information, only CMV serostatus was available.

Remarks on this clone: The antigen is not known.

Germline CDR1 SGHTS, CDR2 YDEGEE. The CDR3 spans 14 residues. Deletions cut 2 bases from V and 2 bases from J, with 7 bases between. Primers: 60 Vbeta forward and 13 Jbeta reverse. Clones were read by immunoSEQ multiplex PCR, and TCRdb kept only the in-frame ones, dropping some. The table shows around 130,000 clones, with over 65% occurring only once. The clonotype originates from a woman in her twenties or thirties in good health and CMV-seronegative. The specimen was PBMCs. J is TRBJ2-2 and V is TRBV5-8; D remains unclear. DNA of the CDR3: TGTGCCAGCAGCTTCCAGGCAAACACCGGGGAGCTGTTTTTT. Its protein product is CASSFQANTGELFF.